This TCR beta chain was recorded in a study of CXCR3-negative and CXCR3-positive naive CD8 T cells. Findings of the study overall: For memory CD8+ cells diversity was much lower, but both naive subsets had comparably high diversity. Naive cells, whether CXCR3-negative or CXCR3-positive, had similar TRBV-TRBJ usage, while memory cells differed. CXCR3-positive naive cells carried more hydrophobic TRB CDR3s than CXCR3-negative ones. Once cells were cryopreserved, CXCR3 expression went down partly, and most assays used fresh PBMCs.

The method, 5' RACE with UMI labels, was used to prepare the TRB cDNA libraries. TCRdb re-called the 5' RACE reads and shows each CDR3 protein once, DNA omitted. The sample is made up of around 88,000 distinct CDR3 sequences, and the top ten hold less than 1.1% of it. About this clonotype itself: Its matching antigen is unknown.

Naive CD8+ T cells displayed a CD45RO-CCR7+CD27+CD95- phenotype. This CDR3 spans 19 amino acids. CDR1 SEHNR and CDR2 FQNEAQ come from the germline V gene (reference sequence). The clonotype originates from a human donor in good health. Some clones in this sample may be carry-over from other donors' samples. This rearrangement joins TRBV7-9 to TRBJ2-1; TCRdb selects TRBD2, and the lack of DNA leaves this call unchecked. Sequencing used naive CXCR3+ CD8+ T cells from blood. Subset denoted: CD45RO-CCR7+CD27+CD95- naive CD8+ T cells expressing CXCR3 (TNR3+). The CDR3 here is CASSPRTSGGAEAYNEQFF.